This TCR beta chain was retrieved from a study of blood T cell repertoires in COVID-19. The wider study: T cells, B-cell-depleted T cells, or PBMCs supplied cDNA or gDNA.

Source study methods: Counts of nucleated cells, estimated from reference gene primer amplification, were obtained. TCRdb's copy holds only in-frame clones and misses some; the assay was immunoSEQ multiplex PCR. The DNA gave D and trimming, while V, J and clone size come from that table. The sample consists of about 280,000 clones, about nine tenths of them appearing once. Germline trimming cut 3 bases from V and 11 bases from J; bases unmatched to any gene: 7. The CDR3 spans 13 residues. Germline V lookup: CDR1 LNHDA, CDR2 SQIVND (reference sequence). This clone appeared a single time. The chain uses TRBV19 and TRBJ1-1; TRBD1 matches 9 bases. The sequencing sample was made of PBMCs or T cells enriched from blood (not recorded which). The clonotype originates from an older woman who had recovered from COVID-19. Written as DNA, the CDR3 is TGTGCCAGTAGTATGCAGGACAGGGGACAGGCTTTCTTT. Its translation: CASSMQDRGQAFF.